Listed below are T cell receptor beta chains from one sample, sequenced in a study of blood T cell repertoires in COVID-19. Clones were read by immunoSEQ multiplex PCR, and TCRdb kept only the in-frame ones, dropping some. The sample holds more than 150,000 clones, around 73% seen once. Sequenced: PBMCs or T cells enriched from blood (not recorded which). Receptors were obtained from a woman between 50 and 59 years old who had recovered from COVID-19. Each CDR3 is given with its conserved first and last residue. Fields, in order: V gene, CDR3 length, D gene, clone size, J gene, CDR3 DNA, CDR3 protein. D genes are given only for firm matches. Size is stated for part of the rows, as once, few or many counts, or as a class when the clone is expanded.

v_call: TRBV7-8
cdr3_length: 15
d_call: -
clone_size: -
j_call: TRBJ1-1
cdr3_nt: TGTGCCAGCAGCCCTGGGAGCTGGGCGAACACTGAAGCTTTCTTT
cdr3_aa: CASSPGSWANTEAFF

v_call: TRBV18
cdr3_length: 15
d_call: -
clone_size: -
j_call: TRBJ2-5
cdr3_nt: TGTGCCAGCTCACCGCCCGGTTGGGGGGAAAAGACCCAGTACTTC
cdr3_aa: CASSPPGWGEKTQYF

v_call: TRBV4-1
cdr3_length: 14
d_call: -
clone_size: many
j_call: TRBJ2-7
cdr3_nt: TGCGCCAGCAGCCGGAAGCTCGACAGCTACGAGCAGTACTTC
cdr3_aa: CASSRKLDSYEQYF

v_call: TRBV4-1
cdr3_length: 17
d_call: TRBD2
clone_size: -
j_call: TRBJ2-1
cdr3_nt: TGCGCCAGCAGCCAATGGGGCCCTAGCGGGAGCTACAATGAGCAGTTCTTC
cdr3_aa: CASSQWGPSGSYNEQFF

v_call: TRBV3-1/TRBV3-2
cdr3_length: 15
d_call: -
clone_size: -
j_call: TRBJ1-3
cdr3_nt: TGTGCCAGCACCGGACAGCCACTCTCTGGAAACACCATATATTTT
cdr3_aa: CASTGQPLSGNTIYF

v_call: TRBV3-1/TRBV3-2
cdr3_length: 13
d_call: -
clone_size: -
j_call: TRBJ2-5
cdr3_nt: TGTGCCAGCAGCCGTACGACTGGGGAGACCCAGTACTTC
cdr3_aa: CASSRTTGETQYF

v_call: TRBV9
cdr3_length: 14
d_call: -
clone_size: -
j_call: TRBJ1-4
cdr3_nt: TGTGCCAGCAGCGTAGGGGGGGTTAATGAAAAACTGTTTTTT
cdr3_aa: CASSVGGVNEKLFF

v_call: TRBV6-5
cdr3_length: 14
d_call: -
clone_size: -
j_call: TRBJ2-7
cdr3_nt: TGTGCCAGCAGTTACTTGGCGGACTCCTACGAGCAGTACTTC
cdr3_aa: CASSYLADSYEQYF

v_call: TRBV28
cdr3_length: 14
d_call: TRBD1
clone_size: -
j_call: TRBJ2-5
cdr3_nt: TGTGCCAGCAGTTTTCAGGGGGCTGTAGAGACCCAGTACTTC
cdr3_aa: CASSFQGAVETQYF

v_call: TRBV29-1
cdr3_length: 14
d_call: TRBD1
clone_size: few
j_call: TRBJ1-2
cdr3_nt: TGCAGCGTGAAACGGGACAGGGGAGGATATGGCTACACCTTC
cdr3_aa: CSVKRDRGGYGYTF

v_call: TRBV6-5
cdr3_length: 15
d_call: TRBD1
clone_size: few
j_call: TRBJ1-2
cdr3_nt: TGTGCCAGCAGTTCGGGACAGGGGCCTAACTATGGCTACACCTTC
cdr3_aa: CASSSGQGPNYGYTF

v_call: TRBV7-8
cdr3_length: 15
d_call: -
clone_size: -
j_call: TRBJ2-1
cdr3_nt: TGTGCCAGCAGCTTAGCAGGTTTGACAGCCCCGAGTCGGTTCTTC
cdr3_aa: CASSLAGLTAPSRFF